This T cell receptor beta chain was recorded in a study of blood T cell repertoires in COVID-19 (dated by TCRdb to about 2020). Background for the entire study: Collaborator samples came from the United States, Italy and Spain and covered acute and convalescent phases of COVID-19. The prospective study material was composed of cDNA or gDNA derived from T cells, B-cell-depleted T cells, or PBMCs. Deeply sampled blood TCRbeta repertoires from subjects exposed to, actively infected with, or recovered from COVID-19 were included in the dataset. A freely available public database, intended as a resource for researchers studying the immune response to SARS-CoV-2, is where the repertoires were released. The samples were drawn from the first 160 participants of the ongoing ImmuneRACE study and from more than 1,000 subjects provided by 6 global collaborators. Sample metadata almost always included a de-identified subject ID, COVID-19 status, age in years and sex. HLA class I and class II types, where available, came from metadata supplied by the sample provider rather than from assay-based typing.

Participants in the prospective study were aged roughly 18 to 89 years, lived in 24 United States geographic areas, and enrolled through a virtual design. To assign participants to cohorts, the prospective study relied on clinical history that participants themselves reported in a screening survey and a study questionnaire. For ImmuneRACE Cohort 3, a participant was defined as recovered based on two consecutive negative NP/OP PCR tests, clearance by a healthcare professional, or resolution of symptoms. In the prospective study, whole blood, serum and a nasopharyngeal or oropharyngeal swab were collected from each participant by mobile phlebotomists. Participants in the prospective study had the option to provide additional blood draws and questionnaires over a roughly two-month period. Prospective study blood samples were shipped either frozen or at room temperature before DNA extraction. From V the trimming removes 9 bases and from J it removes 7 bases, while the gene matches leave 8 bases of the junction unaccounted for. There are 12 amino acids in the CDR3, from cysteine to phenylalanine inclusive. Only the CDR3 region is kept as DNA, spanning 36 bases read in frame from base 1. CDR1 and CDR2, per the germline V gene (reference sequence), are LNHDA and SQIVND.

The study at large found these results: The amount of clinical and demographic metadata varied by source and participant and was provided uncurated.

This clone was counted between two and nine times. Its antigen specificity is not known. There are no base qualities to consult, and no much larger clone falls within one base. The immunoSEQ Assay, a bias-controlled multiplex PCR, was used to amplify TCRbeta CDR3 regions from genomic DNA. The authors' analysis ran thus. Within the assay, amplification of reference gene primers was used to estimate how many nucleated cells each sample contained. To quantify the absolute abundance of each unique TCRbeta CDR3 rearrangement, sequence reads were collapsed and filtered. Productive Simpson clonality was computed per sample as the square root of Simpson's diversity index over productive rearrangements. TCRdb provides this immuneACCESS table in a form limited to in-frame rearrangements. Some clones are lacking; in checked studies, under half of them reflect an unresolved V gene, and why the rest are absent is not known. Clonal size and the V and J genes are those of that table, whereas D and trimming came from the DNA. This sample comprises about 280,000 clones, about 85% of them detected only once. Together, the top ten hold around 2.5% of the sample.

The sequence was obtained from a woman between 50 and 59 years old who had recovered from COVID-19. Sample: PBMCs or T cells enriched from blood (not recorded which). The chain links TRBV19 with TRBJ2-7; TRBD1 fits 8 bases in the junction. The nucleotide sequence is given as TGTGCCAGCGGAGGACAGGGAAGGGAGCAGTACTTC. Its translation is CASGGQGREQYF.